A single sample is the source of the 9 T cell receptor beta chains below, sequenced in a study of cytomegalovirus exposure and HLA in healthy donors (dated by TCRdb to the late 2010s). The receptor library was made with the immunoSEQ multiplex PCR assay. The multiplex PCR relied on a mix of 60 forward primers for TCR Vbeta segments and 13 reverse primers for TCR Jbeta segments. TCRdb obtained this table from immuneACCESS and retained in-frame rearrangements with V and J assigned. These tables miss some clones; where compared with another copy, unresolved V genes account for less than half of the shortfall, and the remainder is unexplained. The sample table holds 95,000 to 150,000 clones, of which 73% were seen once. The ten largest clones capture approximately 4.1% of the sample. The sequenced sample was PBMCs. Source of these receptors: a woman in her thirties or forties in good health and CMV-seronegative.

V is TRBV5-1 and J is TRBJ1-1; TRBD1 might be the D (6 bases). This CDR3 is built from 15 residues. CDR1 SGHRS and CDR2 YFSETQ come from the germline V gene. Trimming took off 4 bases at V and 4 bases at J, with 17 bases between the two ends. The CDR3 DNA reads as TGCGCCAGCAGCCAAGGACAGACCCTACCCACTGAAGCTTTCTTT. It specifies CASSQGQTLPTEAFF.

The V call is TRBV6-5, the J call TRBJ2-2; no firm D call. This CDR3 contains 16 residues. CDR1 is MNHEY, CDR2 SVGAGI, per germline. Trimming cost V 2 bases and J 4 bases, with 14 bases left between them. CDR3 region: CASSYRHTFGTGELFF. CDR3 nucleotide sequence: TGTGCCAGCAGTTACCGACACACGTTCGGCACCGGGGAGCTGTTTTTT.

V and J are TRBV4-3 and TRBJ2-3; TRBD2 aligns across 10 bases. After removal of 3 bases from V and 2 bases from J, the junction contained 2 bases not matched to a gene. Germline CDR1 reads LGHNA; CDR2 reads YSLEER. The CDR3 is 15 residues long. The CDR3 region is CASSHGLAVTDTQYF. CDR3 in DNA: TGCGCCAGCAGCCACGGACTAGCGGTCACAGATACGCAGTATTTT.

The V and J genes are TRBV11-3 and TRBJ2-2; no definite D call. Trimming removed 1 base at V and 5 bases at J, with 11 bases between. Germline CDR1 reads SGHNT; CDR2 reads YENEEA. CDR3 size: 15 residues. CDR3 region: CASSLVGGGTGELFF. The CDR3 DNA follows: TGTGCCAGCAGCTTAGTAGGCGGTGGGACCGGGGAGCTGTTTTTT.

The chain joins TRBV7-9 to TRBJ1-6; TRBD1 matches 9 bases. The CDR3 has 15 amino acids. V shed 5 bases and J 8 bases; nucleotides not matched to a gene: 7. The germline V gene has CDR1 SEHNR and CDR2 FQNEAQ (reference sequence). The CDR3 is CASSPGTGRDSPLHF. DNA of the CDR3: TGTGCCAGCAGCCCCGGGACAGGGAGGGATTCACCCCTCCACTTT.

The J gene is TRBJ2-5, the V gene TRBV2, with a weak D call TRBD1 (5 bases). CDR1 and CDR2 from the germline V gene are SNHLY and FYNNEI. The CDR3 loop spans 14 amino acids. The V end was cut by 6 bases, the J end by 11 bases, with 22 bases between. The CDR3 DNA reads TGTGCCAGCAGGACCTTACAGGTAGGGCTTGAGCAGTACTTC. It yields the protein CASRTLQVGLEQYF.

The chain links TRBV5-5 to TRBJ2-1; 13 nucleotides align to TRBD2. This CDR3 is built from 16 residues. Trimming removed 4 bases from V and 7 bases from J; junction bases left unmatched: 8. Germline V lookup: CDR1 SGHKS, CDR2 YYEKEE (reference sequence). CDR3 sequence reads: CASSQTSGGAWNEQFF. The CDR3 DNA is TGTGCCAGCAGCCAAACTAGCGGGGGGGCGTGGAATGAGCAGTTCTTC.

This chain joins TRBV15 and TRBJ1-1; 7 nucleotides match TRBD1. The J segment lost 6 bases and the V segment lost 3 bases, leaving 4 bases of the junction unmatched. The CDR3 loop spans 13 amino acids. Germline CDR1 LNHNV, CDR2 YYDKDF (reference sequence). The CDR3 reads CATSRSGTAEAFF. DNA of the CDR3: TGTGCCACCAGCAGGTCCGGGACAGCTGAAGCTTTCTTT. Using reference TRBV15 and TRBJ1-1 for the parts outside the CDR3, the full variable domain is DAMVIQNPRYQVTQFGKPVTLSCSQTLNHNVMYWYQQKSSQAPKLLFHYYDKDFNNEADTPDNFQSRRPNTSFCFLDIRSPGLGDTAMYLCATSRSGTAEAFFGQGTRLTVV.

The J gene is TRBJ1-5, the V gene TRBV4-2; 7 nucleotides align to TRBD1. The CDR3 extends over 16 amino acids. CDR1 is LGHNA, CDR2 YNFKEQ, per germline. The V gene end was trimmed by 0 bases and the J gene end by 1 base; junction bases not matched to a gene: 3. CDR3 coding DNA: TGTGCCAGCAGCCAAGATGACAGGGAGAGCAATCAGCCCCAGCATTTT. It yields the protein CASSQDDRESNQPQHF.